The clone carrying this T cell receptor beta chain was seen more than once but under ten times. CDR1 is MGHRA and CDR2 is YSYEKL in the germline V gene. The CDR3 sequence is 16 residues long. V lost 1 base to trimming and J lost 1 base, with 11 bases between them. This sample was taken from a study of blood T cell repertoires in COVID-19. Turning to the study itself: Samples came from the United States, Italy and Spain, spanning acute and convalescent COVID-19. T cells, B-cell-depleted T cells, or PBMCs provided the cDNA or gDNA that served as material.

Method: immunoSEQ multiplex PCR; TCRdb's copy keeps in-frame clones and lacks some. The repertoire has 130,000 to 150,000 clones, 84% of them found once; the top ten carry 30% to 45%. The sample was peripheral blood. This sequence originates from a human donor in a cohort sampled during active COVID-19. The chain has TRBV4-1 and TRBJ1-5; the D gene is possibly TRBD1 (5 bases). The CDR3 coding sequence is TGCGCCAGCAGCCAAGGGAGGGGTGCGAGCAATCAGCCCCAGCATTTT. This codes for CASSQGRGASNQPQHF.